The 21 T cell receptor beta chains below come from one sample, sequenced in a study of T cell responses to AZD1222 COVID-19 vaccine. The assay was immunoSEQ multiplex PCR, and TCRdb's table has in-frame clones only and misses some. The table lists around 180,000 clones, around 90% of them singletons. Specimen: peripheral blood, collected on day 0 of AZD1222 vaccination. The receptors were gathered from an adult in good health.

This chain connects TRBV15 to TRBJ2-7, with D perhaps matching TRBD1 or TRBD2 (6 bases each). There are 17 residues in the CDR3. The germline V gene has CDR1 LNHNV and CDR2 YYDKDF (reference sequence). The V end was cut by 1 base, the J end by 0 bases, with 16 bases between. The CDR3 here is CATSRGGAGLRSYEQYF. Written as DNA, the CDR3 is TGTGCCACCAGCAGAGGGGGGGCAGGCCTTCGCTCCTACGAGCAGTACTTC.

The rearrangement joins TRBV29-1 to TRBJ1-2; D unresolved. Germline V gives CDR1 SQVTM, CDR2 ANQGSEA. V was cut by 3 bases and J by 11 bases, with 4 bases left in between. This CDR3 contains 8 residues. CDR3 DNA: TGCAGCGTTGAGACTTACACCTTC. It translates to CSVETYTF.

The V gene is TRBV28, the J gene TRBJ1-2; D remains unclear. The CDR3 is 19 amino acids. V was pared by 1 base and J by 3 bases, with 24 bases between. Germline values: CDR1 MDHEN, CDR2 SYDVKM. CDR3 sequence (DNA): TGTGCCAGCAGTTTATTACTTAAGGCAGGTAGAGGAGTCGACTATGGCTACACCTTC. This sequence encodes CASSLLLKAGRGVDYGYTF.

The rearrangement uses TRBV5-1 and TRBJ2-7; 9 bases are shared with TRBD1. Germline V gives CDR1 SGHRS, CDR2 YFSETQ. V gave up 7 bases and J gave up 2 bases; unmatched junction bases: 10. The CDR3 has 15 residues. The CDR3 protein is CASELTGTGTYEQYF. In DNA, the CDR3 is TGCGCCAGCGAATTAACCGGGACAGGGACCTACGAGCAGTACTTC.

This clone was recorded once. The chain employs TRBV6-5 and TRBJ1-2, with 9 bases matching TRBD1. The germline CDR1 and CDR2 sequences are MNHEY and SVGAGI. V trimming: 4 bases; J trimming: 4 bases; junction bases outside the gene matches: 10. The CDR3 spans 16 residues. DNA for the CDR3: TGTGCCAGCAGTTCCCGGGACAGGGTGTCTGGCTATGGCTACACCTTC. The encoded protein is CASSSRDRVSGYGYTF.

The chain recombines TRBV21-1 with TRBJ2-1; the table's TRBD2 call for D was not verified on the DNA. TRBV21-1 is flagged as a pseudogene. CDR3 length equals 16 residues. CDR3 DNA sequence: TGTGCCAGCAACCCGACTCTAGCGGGGAGATACAATGAGCAGTTCTTC. Protein product: CASNPTLAGRYNEQFF.

The chain recombines TRBV13 with TRBJ1-5; possibly TRBD1 for D (5 bases). Trimming removed 4 bases at V and 3 bases at J, with 10 bases between. Germline CDR1 is PRHDT and CDR2 is FYEKMQ (reference sequence). This CDR3 is built from 14 residues. The CDR3 reads CASSSRQINQPQHF. The CDR3, as DNA: TGTGCCAGCAGCTCCCGACAGATCAATCAGCCCCAGCATTTT.

The V call is TRBV6-1, the J call TRBJ1-5, with D unresolved. V was clipped by 3 bases and J by 2 bases, with 14 bases between them. The germline V gene encodes CDR1 MNHNS and CDR2 SASEGT. The CDR3 extends over 16 amino acids. CDR3 in amino acids: CASSDADGWRNQPQHF. CDR3 DNA: TGTGCCAGCAGTGACGCCGACGGGTGGCGCAATCAGCCCCAGCATTTT.

This chain connects TRBV5-1 to TRBJ2-2, with a weak D call TRBD2 (5 bases). The length of the CDR3 is 14 residues. Germline V lookup: CDR1 SGHRS, CDR2 YFSETQ. Trimming left V 4 bases short and J 3 bases short, with 10 bases between. This chain's CDR3 is CASSPGLYTGELFF. As DNA, the CDR3 is TGCGCCAGCAGCCCCGGACTCTACACCGGGGAGCTGTTTTTT.

This clone has only a few counts. The gene calls are TRBV7-9 and TRBJ1-6, with no clear D. The V and J ends lost 5 bases and 10 bases respectively, with 9 bases between them. The CDR3 loop spans 12 amino acids. Germline V gene data show CDR1 as SEHNR and CDR2 as FQNEAQ (reference sequence). The CDR3 region is CASSPTLSPLHF. CDR3 bases: TGTGCCAGCAGCCCCACCTTATCACCCCTCCACTTT.

CDR3 sequence (DNA): TGTGCCAGCAGGCCAGGGGGCGCAGGCTACGAGCAGTACTTC. Translated: CASRPGGAGYEQYF. The rearrangement uses TRBV27 and TRBJ2-7, with TRBD1 matching 8 bases. The CDR3 sequence is 14 residues long. The V gene end was trimmed by 6 bases and the J gene end by 3 bases; junction bases not matched to a gene: 7. CDR1 MNHEY and CDR2 SMNVEV come from the germline V gene (reference sequence).

The chain joins TRBV13 to TRBJ2-3; D possibly uses TRBD1 or TRBD2 (6 bases each). CDR3 length: 14 residues. The ends were cut back, 3 bases at V and 6 bases at J, with 13 bases in the middle. The germline CDR1 and CDR2 sequences are PRHDT and FYEKMQ (reference sequence). CDR3 residues: CASSLAGEVDTQYF. In DNA, the CDR3 is TGTGCCAGCAGCTTGGCAGGGGAGGTGGATACGCAGTATTTT.

The V gene is TRBV27, the J gene TRBJ2-7; perhaps TRBD2 as D (6 bases). The CDR3 runs 16 residues. V was shortened by 5 bases and J by 7 bases, with 24 bases between the two germline ends. Per the germline V gene, CDR1 is MNHEY and CDR2 is SMNVEV (reference sequence). CDR3 loop: CASSVTGVLPLWEQYF. The CDR3 DNA is TGTGCCAGCAGTGTGACGGGGGTTCTACCCCTTTGGGAGCAGTACTTC.

The rearrangement uses TRBV28 and TRBJ1-1; 9 bases agree with TRBD1. Germline lookup yields CDR1 MDHEN and CDR2 SYDVKM. Trimming removed 4 bases from V and 7 bases from J; junction bases left unmatched: 7. This CDR3 region has 14 residues. The CDR3 coding sequence is TGTGCCAGCAGTTCACAGGGGGCGCCCCGTGAAGCTTTCTTT. Its protein product is CASSSQGAPREAFF.

The rearrangement uses TRBV6-5 and TRBJ1-6; D ambiguous. The V end lost 0 bases, the J end lost 13 bases, and 16 bases lay between the germline ends. The CDR3 extends over 15 amino acids. The germline V gene has CDR1 MNHEY and CDR2 SVGAGI. The DNA of the CDR3 is TGTGCCAGCAGTTACTCGCTGAACTCGCTTATCCCCCTCCACTTT. Translation gives CASSYSLNSLIPLHF.

With respect to this clone: One end of the junction varies from germline; a read error may be responsible. For the CDR3, the DNA is TGCGCCAGCGGCTTTCGGGGGAGTGGGGATACGCAGTATTTT. Translation gives CASGFRGSGDTQYF. The gene calls are TRBV5-1 and TRBJ2-3, with a possible D match to TRBD2 (6 bases). Germline CDR1 and CDR2: SGHRS and YFSETQ. This CDR3 comprises 14 residues.

The chain is built from TRBV7-8 and TRBJ2-2; no clear D gene. CDR3 size: 16 residues. Germline V gene sequence: CDR1 SGHVS, CDR2 FQNEAQ. V lost 1 base to trimming and J lost 1 base, with 10 bases between them. Here the CDR3 DNA reads TGTGCCAGCAGCTTAGTCCGGGTTGGGAACACCGGGGAGCTGTTTTTT. This encodes CASSLVRVGNTGELFF.

J is TRBJ1-2 and V is TRBV2; no definite D call. Germline V lookup: CDR1 SNHLY, CDR2 FYNNEI. V dropped 1 base and J dropped 2 bases, with 5 bases sitting between them. The CDR3 has 13 residues. In nucleotides, the CDR3 is TGTGCCAGCAGTGAAGACAGAAACTATGGCTACACCTTC. This translates into CASSEDRNYGYTF.

Points on this clone: The same CDR3 arises from other DNA sequences in this sample as well. CDR3 DNA: TGCGCCAGCACCCGTGGCGGAACTGAAGCTTTCTTT. It translates to CASTRGGTEAFF. The V call is TRBV4-1, the J call TRBJ1-1; D not resolved. CDR1 is MGHRA and CDR2 is YSYEKL in the germline V gene. This CDR3 comprises 12 residues. The V end was cut by 7 bases, the J end by 5 bases, with 11 bases between.

V gene TRBV2 combines with J gene TRBJ2-7; D is uncertain. V dropped 4 bases and J dropped 4 bases, with 20 bases sitting between them. There are 16 residues in the CDR3. CDR1 and CDR2 (germline): SNHLY, FYNNEI. DNA of the CDR3: TGTGCCAGCAGTGGGTCCACCGGGTCGGTACGTTACGAGCAGTACTTC. Its protein is CASSGSTGSVRYEQYF.

This sequence joins TRBV5-8 and TRBJ1-5; weak D call: TRBD1 (6 bases). V was cut by 4 bases and J by 3 bases, with 14 bases left in between. Germline CDR1 and CDR2: SGHTS and YDEGEE. There are 15 residues in the CDR3. The CDR3 protein is CASSLGAAPNQPQHF. The DNA for the CDR3 is TGTGCCAGCAGCCTGGGGGCAGCGCCCAATCAGCCCCAGCATTTT. The full variable domain, with the rest looked up from reference TRBV5-8 and TRBJ1-5, is EAGVTQSPTHLIKTRGQQATLRCSPISGHTSVYWYQQALGLGLQFLLWYDEGEERNRGNFPPRFSGRQFPNYSSELNVNALELEDSALYLCASSLGAAPNQPQHFGDGTRLSIL.